These 16 T cell receptor beta chains originate from one sample sequenced in a study of T cell responses to AZD1222 COVID-19 vaccine (dated by TCRdb to the early 2020s). The library was obtained by the immunoSEQ multiplex PCR assay. TCRdb took over this immuneACCESS table, retaining in-frame rearrangements with V and J assigned. Such tables are incomplete; in checked studies, under half of the missing clones stem from an unresolved V gene, and the remainder is unexplained. Present in this sample are about 94,000 clones, 85% of which were seen just once. 4.5% of the sample rests with the top ten. The time point label here, explained by the study, means: about 28 days (+/-7) after the second vaccine dose. Material: peripheral blood, obtained 28 days after the second AZD1222 dose. These receptors came from an adult who received the AZD1222 COVID-19 vaccine.

The gene calls are TRBV15 and TRBJ1-1; tentative D call: TRBD1 (5 bases). The V gene's germline CDR1 is LNHNV and CDR2 YYDKDF (reference sequence). The ends were cut back, 1 base at V and 0 bases at J, with 18 bases in the middle. CDR3 length: 18 residues. CDR3 protein: CATSRGGPGPLMNTEAFF. In DNA form, the CDR3 reads TGTGCCACCAGCAGAGGGGGCCCGGGACCTCTCATGAACACTGAAGCTTTCTTT.

The chain has TRBV9 and TRBJ1-1; D unresolved. The V and J ends lost 5 bases and 0 bases respectively, with 8 bases between them. This CDR3 spans 13 amino acids. The germline V gene encodes CDR1 SGDLS and CDR2 YYNGEE. CDR3 DNA sequence: TGTGCCAGCAGGGGGAACCTGAACACTGAAGCTTTCTTT. The encoded protein is CASRGNLNTEAFF.

This clone was counted between two and nine times. V and J are TRBV13 and TRBJ2-5; either TRBD1 or TRBD2 may supply D (5 bases each). This CDR3 is 18 amino acids long. Germline lookup yields CDR1 PRHDT and CDR2 FYEKMQ (reference sequence). V shed 3 bases and J shed 8 bases, with 28 bases lying between them. CDR3 bases: TGTGCCAGCAGCTTGAGTGGGGGTAGTGGGAGCCCCCTCGATACCCAGTACTTC. Translation gives CASSLSGGSGSPLDTQYF.

This chain links TRBV11-3 with TRBJ2-3; TRBD2 agrees at 7 bases. The CDR3 sequence is 14 residues long. CDR1 is SGHNT and CDR2 is YENEEA in the germline V gene. V was clipped by 5 bases and J by 11 bases; unmatched bases: 13. The CDR3 is CASSVTGTTGGQYF. CDR3 nucleotides: TGTGCCAGCAGCGTAACCGGGACTACCGGGGGGCAGTATTTT.

The CDR3 DNA is TGCAGCGTTGGGGGAGGGGGCAGCTCTGGAAACACCATATATTTT. Protein sequence: CSVGGGGSSGNTIYF. The rearrangement uses TRBV29-1 and TRBJ1-3, with 7 bases aligning to TRBD1. V lost 4 bases, J lost 0 bases, and 6 bases stayed unmatched. Germline CDR1 SQVTM, CDR2 ANQGSEA. The CDR3 covers 15 residues.

The chain recombines TRBV7-9 with TRBJ2-3, with 11 bases that match TRBD2. The V and J ends lost 2 bases and 3 bases, in that order; junction bases with no gene match: 7. The CDR3 is 17 residues long. The germline CDR1 and CDR2 sequences are SEHNR and FQNEAQ (reference sequence). CDR3 region: CASSLTLAGGKTDTQYF. For the CDR3, the DNA is TGTGCCAGCAGCTTAACCCTAGCGGGGGGTAAAACAGATACGCAGTATTTT. Filled out from reference TRBV7-9 and TRBJ2-3, the complete variable domain reads DTGVSQNPRHKITKRGQNVTFRCDPISEHNRLYWYRQTLGQGPEFLTYFQNEAQLEKSRLLSDRFSAERPKGSFSTLEIQRTEQGDSAMYLCASSLTLAGGKTDTQYFGPGTRLTVL.

This sequence joins TRBV7-9 and TRBJ2-3; 12 bases align to TRBD2. From germline, CDR1 is SEHNR and CDR2 FQNEAQ (reference sequence). The CDR3 sequence is 15 residues long. The trim removed 5 bases at V and 4 bases at J, leaving 4 bases unmatched. In DNA form, the CDR3 reads TGTGCCAGCAGCGTCCCTAGCGGGAGGGCAGATACGCAGTATTTT. As protein: CASSVPSGRADTQYF.

This clone was seen a few times. The rearrangement links TRBV30 to TRBJ1-6; no reliable D call. Per the germline V gene, CDR1 is GTSNPN and CDR2 is SVGIG (reference sequence). The CDR3 covers 13 residues. The V and J ends lost 4 bases and 5 bases respectively, with 9 bases between them. The CDR3 protein is CAWTRLDNSPLHF. CDR3 in DNA: TGTGCCTGGACACGGTTAGATAATTCACCCCTCCACTTT.

This clone was seen only once. This chain joins TRBV5-1 and TRBJ2-7; the D is unclear. CDR3 size: 14 residues. The ends were cut back, 3 bases at V and 7 bases at J, with 17 bases in the middle. The germline V gene encodes CDR1 SGHRS and CDR2 YFSETQ. CDR3 sequence reads: CASSSLDSGWEQYF. CDR3 sequence (DNA): TGCGCCAGCAGCTCCCTAGACTCAGGTTGGGAGCAGTACTTC.

V usage is TRBV3-1 (or the pseudogene TRBV3-2) and J usage is TRBJ1-3; 8 positions match TRBD1. Per the germline V gene, CDR1 is LGHDT and CDR2 is YNNKEL (reference sequence). The V gene end was trimmed by 3 bases and the J gene end by 0 bases; junction bases not matched to a gene: 4. The CDR3 has 16 amino acids. CDR3 in DNA: TGTGCCAGCAGCCAGGACAGGGCCTCCTCTGGAAACACCATATATTTT. Residues: CASSQDRASSGNTIYF.

V is TRBV19 and J is TRBJ1-3, with D perhaps TRBD1 (5 bases). CDR1 and CDR2 from the germline V gene are LNHDA and SQIVND (reference sequence). Trimming shortened V by 5 bases and J by 4 bases, and 15 bases separated the two germline ends. The CDR3 extends over 15 amino acids. This CDR3 is CASSPTVGGGNTIYF. The CDR3 region has the DNA TGTGCCAGTAGTCCCACCGTGGGGGGAGGAAACACCATATATTTT.

V and J are TRBV5-1 and TRBJ2-3; 8 positions match TRBD1. Trimming removed 5 bases from V and 7 bases from J; junction bases left unmatched: 12. The CDR3 totals 15 residues. Germline V CDR1 and CDR2: SGHRS, YFSETQ. In nucleotides, the CDR3 is TGCGCCAGCAGTCTTCAGGGGGCTGAGGCGAATACGCAGTATTTT. It codes for CASSLQGAEANTQYF. The variable domain in full, with the rest retrieved from reference TRBV5-1 and TRBJ2-3, is KAGVTQTPRYLIKTRGQQVTLSCSPISGHRSVSWYQQTPGQGLQFLFEYFSETQRNKGNFPGRFSGRQFSNSRSEMNVSTLELGDSALYLCASSLQGAEANTQYFGPGTRLTVL.

This chain joins TRBV12-3 or TRBV12-4 and TRBJ2-3, with D perhaps matching TRBD2 (5 bases). Trimming left V 5 bases short and J 6 bases short, with 9 bases between. The CDR3 runs to 12 residues. The CDR3 sequence: CASSPRGDTQYF. The CDR3 DNA reads as TGTGCCAGCAGTCCCCGCGGGGATACGCAGTATTTT.

The chain recombines TRBV5-1 with TRBJ1-3; 7 bases agree with TRBD1. J was trimmed by 5 bases and V by 3 bases; bases with no gene match: 8. CDR1 is SGHRS, CDR2 YFSETQ, per germline. CDR3 length: 15 amino acids. DNA of the CDR3: TGCGCCAGCAGCTCAGCCTCGACAGGGCGAAACACCATATATTTT. It translates to CASSSASTGRNTIYF. Looking up the rest from reference TRBV5-1 and TRBJ1-3 gives the full variable domain: KAGVTQTPRYLIKTRGQQVTLSCSPISGHRSVSWYQQTPGQGLQFLFEYFSETQRNKGNFPGRFSGRQFSNSRSEMNVSTLELGDSALYLCASSSASTGRNTIYFGEGSWLTVV.

The chain joins TRBV4-2 to TRBJ1-5, with D tentatively TRBD1 (6 bases). Trimming pared 4 bases from V and 6 bases from J, leaving 13 bases between. CDR1 LGHNA and CDR2 YNFKEQ come from the germline V gene. This CDR3 region has 14 residues. The CDR3 DNA sequence: TGTGCCAGCAGCCCCGACCCAGGGGTTCAGCCCCAGCATTTT. It translates to CASSPDPGVQPQHF.

The chain joins TRBV7-2 to TRBJ1-4, with TRBD1 matching 9 bases. The germline gives CDR1 SGHTA, CDR2 FQGNSA. The CDR3 runs 14 residues. V shed 4 bases and J 5 bases; nucleotides not matched to a gene: 2. CDR3 sequence (DNA): TGTGCCAGCAGCTCCGGGACAGGGAATGAAAAACTGTTTTTT. Translated: CASSSGTGNEKLFF.